These T cell receptor beta chains were read from a single sample in a study of response to subunit inactivated influenza vaccine. TCRdb processed the RT-PCR reads anew with MiXCR; each CDR3 protein has one entry. The repertoire includes roughly 790,000 distinct CDR3 sequences, roughly 20% of them detected once, and more than 8.5% sits in the top ten. Source: PBMCs from blood, taken more than 4 days after vaccination. The receptor set was obtained from a man in his fifties or sixties who received an inactivated influenza vaccine. Both conserved end residues are part of each CDR3. D genes are given only for firm matches. Only part of the rows carry a size: once, few, many, or a class if the clone is expanded.

CDR3	DNA	J	V	size	D
CSARDPQTASDSPLHF	TGCAGTGCTAGAGATCCTCAGACTGCGTCGGATTCACCCCTCCACTTT	TRBJ1-6	TRBV20-1	few	-
CASNTPPGGTYEQYF	TGTGCCAGCAACACACCCCCAGGGGGTACCTACGAGCAGTACTTC	TRBJ2-7	TRBV28	-	TRBD1
CASSLFGYIQPQHF	TGTGCCAGCAGTTTATTTGGGTATATTCAGCCCCAGCATTTT	TRBJ1-5	TRBV27	few	-
CASSQGGTGQETQYF	TGTGCCAGCAGCCAAGGTGGGACGGGACAAGAGACCCAGTACTTC	TRBJ2-5	TRBV4-2	many	-
CASSDYALGLAGLQETQYF	TGCGCCAGCAGTGATTATGCGTTGGGGCTAGCGGGGCTCCAAGAGACCCAGTACTTC	TRBJ2-5	TRBV10-2	-	TRBD2
CASSLVRGAYNEQFF	TGTGCCAGCAGCTTAGTTAGGGGAGCCTACAATGAGCAGTTCTTC	TRBJ2-1	TRBV7-9	many	-
CSATRQVRTGEQYF	TGCAGTGCTACCCGACAGGTGCGAACGGGAGAGCAGTACTTC	TRBJ2-7	TRBV20-1	few	-
CASSYPRGTGGRDTQYF	TGTGCCAGCAGTTACCCTCGAGGGACAGGGGGGAGAGATACGCAGTATTTT	TRBJ2-3	TRBV6-2/TRBV6-3	once	TRBD1
CASSWDRGHEQFF	TGTGCCAGCAGCTGGGACAGGGGCCATGAGCAGTTCTTC	TRBJ2-1	TRBV12-3/TRBV12-4	few	TRBD1
CSALDGPNQPQHF	TGCAGTGCTCTGGATGGGCCTAATCAGCCCCAGCATTTT	TRBJ1-5	TRBV20-1	-	-
CASSEWREGNEQFF	TGTGCCAGCAGTGAGTGGCGGGAGGGGAATGAGCAGTTCTTC	TRBJ2-1	TRBV12-3/TRBV12-4	-	TRBD2
CASSSGQAQTGNSPLHF	TGTGCCAGCAGCTCCGGACAGGCTCAAACAGGAAATTCACCCCTCCACTTT	TRBJ1-6	TRBV7-8	-	TRBD1
CAISSGYEQYF	TGTGCCATCAGTAGTGGGTACGAGCAGTACTTC	TRBJ2-7	TRBV10-3	few	-
CASSFLRSSDTQYF	TGTGCCAGCAGTTTCCTCCGGAGCTCAGATACGCAGTATTTT	TRBJ2-3	TRBV27	few	-
CASTWTARAEQFF	TGTGCCAGCACCTGGACGGCTCGGGCTGAGCAGTTCTTC	TRBJ2-1	TRBV6-2/TRBV6-3	-	-
CSARKVGQETQYF	TGCAGTGCTAGGAAAGTGGGCCAAGAGACCCAGTACTTC	TRBJ2-5	TRBV20-1	few	-